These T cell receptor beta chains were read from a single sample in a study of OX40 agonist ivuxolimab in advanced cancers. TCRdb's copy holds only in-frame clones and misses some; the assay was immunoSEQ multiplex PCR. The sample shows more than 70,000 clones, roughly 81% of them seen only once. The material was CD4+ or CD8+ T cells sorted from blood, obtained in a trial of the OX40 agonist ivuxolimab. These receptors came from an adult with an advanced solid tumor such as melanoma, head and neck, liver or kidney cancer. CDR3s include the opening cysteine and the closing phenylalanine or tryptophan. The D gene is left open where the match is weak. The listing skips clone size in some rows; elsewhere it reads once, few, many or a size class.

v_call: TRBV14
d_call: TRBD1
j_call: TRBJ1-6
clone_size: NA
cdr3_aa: CASSPRQGGWSPLHF
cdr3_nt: TGTGCCAGCAGCCCCAGACAGGGAGGTTGGTCACCCCTCCACTTT

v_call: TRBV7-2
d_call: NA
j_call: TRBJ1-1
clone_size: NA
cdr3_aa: CASSRRGGRDTEAFF
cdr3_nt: TGTGCCAGCAGCCGCCGAGGGGGGAGAGACACTGAAGCTTTCTTT

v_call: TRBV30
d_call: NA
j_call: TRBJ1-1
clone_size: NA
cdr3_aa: CAWRGLGNTEAFF
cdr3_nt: TGTGCCTGGAGGGGGCTCGGGAACACTGAAGCTTTCTTT

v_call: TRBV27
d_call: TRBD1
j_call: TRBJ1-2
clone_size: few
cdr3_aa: CASSLGTGSIYGYTF
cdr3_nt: TGTGCCAGCAGCTTGGGGACAGGGTCTATCTATGGCTACACCTTC

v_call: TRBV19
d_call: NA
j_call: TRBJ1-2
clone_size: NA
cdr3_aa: CASSIDRQMHNGYTF
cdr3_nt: TGTGCCAGTAGTATAGACCGACAGATGCACAATGGCTACACCTTC

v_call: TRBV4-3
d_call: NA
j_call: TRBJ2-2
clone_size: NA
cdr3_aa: CASSRANANTGELFF
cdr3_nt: TGCGCCAGCAGCCGGGCAAACGCGAACACCGGGGAGCTGTTTTTT

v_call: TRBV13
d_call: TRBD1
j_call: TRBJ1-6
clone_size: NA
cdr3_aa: CASSPDRGNSPLHF
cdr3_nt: TGTGCCAGCAGCCCGGACAGGGGAAATTCACCCCTCCACTTT

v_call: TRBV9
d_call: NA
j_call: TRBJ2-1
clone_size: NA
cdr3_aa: CASSETSYNEQFF
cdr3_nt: TGTGCCAGCAGCGAAACAAGTTACAATGAGCAGTTCTTC

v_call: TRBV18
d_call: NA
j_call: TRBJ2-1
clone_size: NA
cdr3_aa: CASSLKGFANEQFF
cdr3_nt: TGTGCCAGCTCGCTGAAAGGGTTCGCCAATGAGCAGTTCTTC

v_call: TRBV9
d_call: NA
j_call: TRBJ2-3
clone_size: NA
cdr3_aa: CASSAGGHSASTDTQYF
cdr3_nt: TGTGCCAGCAGCGCGGGTGGTCACTCGGCCTCCACAGATACGCAGTATTTT